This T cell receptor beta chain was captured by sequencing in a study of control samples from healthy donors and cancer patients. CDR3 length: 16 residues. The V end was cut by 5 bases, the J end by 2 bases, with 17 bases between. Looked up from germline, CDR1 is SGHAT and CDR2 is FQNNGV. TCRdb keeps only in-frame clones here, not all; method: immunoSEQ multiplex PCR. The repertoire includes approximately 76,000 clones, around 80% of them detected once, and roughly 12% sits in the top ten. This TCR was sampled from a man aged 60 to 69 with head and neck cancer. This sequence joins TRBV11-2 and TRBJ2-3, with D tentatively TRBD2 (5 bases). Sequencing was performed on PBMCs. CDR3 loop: CASSPPRRAATDTQYF. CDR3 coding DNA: TGTGCCAGCAGCCCCCCGAGGCGGGCGGCCACAGATACGCAGTATTTT.